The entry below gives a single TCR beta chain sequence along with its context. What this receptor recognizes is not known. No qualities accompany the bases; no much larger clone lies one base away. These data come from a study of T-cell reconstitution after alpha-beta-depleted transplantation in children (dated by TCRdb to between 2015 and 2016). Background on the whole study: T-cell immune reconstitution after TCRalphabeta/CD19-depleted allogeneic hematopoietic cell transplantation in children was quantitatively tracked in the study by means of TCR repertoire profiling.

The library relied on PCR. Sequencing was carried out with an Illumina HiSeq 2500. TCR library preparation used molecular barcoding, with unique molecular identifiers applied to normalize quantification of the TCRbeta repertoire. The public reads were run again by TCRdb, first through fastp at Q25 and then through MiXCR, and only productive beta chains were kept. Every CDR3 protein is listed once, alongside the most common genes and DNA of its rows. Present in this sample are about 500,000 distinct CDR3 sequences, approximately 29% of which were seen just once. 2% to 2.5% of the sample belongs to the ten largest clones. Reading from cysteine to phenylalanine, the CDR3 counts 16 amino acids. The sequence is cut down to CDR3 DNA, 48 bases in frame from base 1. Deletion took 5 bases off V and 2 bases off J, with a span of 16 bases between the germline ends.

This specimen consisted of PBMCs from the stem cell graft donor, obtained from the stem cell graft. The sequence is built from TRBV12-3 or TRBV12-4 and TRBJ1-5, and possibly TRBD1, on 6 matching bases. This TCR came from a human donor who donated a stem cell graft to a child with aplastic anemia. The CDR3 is CASSTTGPQGNQPQHF. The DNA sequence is TGTGCCAGCAGTACAACAGGGCCGCAGGGCAATCAGCCCCAGCATTTT.